This TCR beta chain was recovered during a study of shared clonotypes between healthy human individuals. A CD45RA+ naive subset and a CD45RA-negative memory subset were split from CD4+ cells. Trimming cost V 0 bases and J 7 bases, with 14 bases left between them. Per the germline V gene, CDR1 is SGDLS and CDR2 is YYNGEE. The CDR3 contains 15 residues. The assay used deep level. Clones were read by immunoSEQ multiplex PCR, and TCRdb kept only the in-frame ones, dropping some. Of over a million clones detected, around 78% appear once; the ten largest clones hold around 0.61%. V is TRBV9 and J is TRBJ2-1, with D possibly being TRBD2 (6 bases). The sequenced sample was memory CD4+ T cells from PBMCs. The subset here: CD45RA-negative fraction. The receptor comes from a man aged 18 to 29 in good health. Some clones in this sample may be carry-over from other donors' samples. The CDR3 DNA is TGTGCCAGCAGCGTAGGGACTGCGGGGACTAATGAGCAGTTCTTC. It specifies CASSVGTAGTNEQFF.